One sample yielded the 2 T cell receptor beta chains listed below, sequenced in a study of cytomegalovirus exposure and HLA in healthy donors. The PCR was carried out with 60 Vbeta primers and 13 Jbeta primers. Generated by immunoSEQ multiplex PCR, the TCRdb table keeps only in-frame clones and is missing some. In the table there are 200,000 to 250,000 clones, 60% to 80% of which are singletons. Sequences were obtained from PBMCs. These receptors all come from a male donor in good health and CMV-seronegative.

The sample holds a few counts of this clone. V and J are TRBV19 and TRBJ1-1; TRBD1 agrees at 7 bases. CDR1 is LNHDA, CDR2 SQIVND, per germline (reference sequence). V dropped 7 bases and J dropped 3; count of bases not matched to a gene: 11. The CDR3 is 15 amino acids. CDR3 DNA: TGTGCCAGTAACTCCCGAACAGGGGTGTACACTGAAGCTTTCTTT. It translates to CASNSRTGVYTEAFF.

The sample holds one count of this clone. V and J are TRBV30 and TRBJ2-7; no reliable D call. Germline lookup yields CDR1 GTSNPN and CDR2 SVGIG (reference sequence). V shed 0 bases and J shed 5 bases, with 11 bases lying between them. This CDR3 has 13 residues. The CDR3 here is CAWSVLVRNEQYF. The CDR3, as DNA: TGTGCCTGGAGTGTTCTAGTCCGGAACGAGCAGTACTTC.